A selection of T cell receptor beta chains follows, all from one sample in a study of T cell changes during pregnancy in multiple sclerosis. Repertoires were generated with immunoSEQ multiplex PCR, while TCRdb's copy carries only in-frame clones and drops some. The sample contains roughly 61,000 clones, around 89% of which appear only once. The sequenced sample was peripheral blood, obtained in the first trimester of pregnancy. The receptors derive from a female donor in good health, enrolled as a control in a pregnancy study. The CDR3 runs from the conserved cysteine through the conserved F or W.

V	J	CDR3
TRBV30	TRBJ1-2	CAWNRANYGYTF
TRBV13	TRBJ1-1	CASSPRGSANTEAFF
TRBV27	TRBJ2-1	CASSFEGDEQFF
TRBV5-6	TRBJ2-1	CASSPLAGGHNEQFF
TRBV7-6	TRBJ2-3	CASSLEGVHPTDTQYF
TRBV7-9	TRBJ2-3	CASSLTSPKGTDTQYF
TRBV2	TRBJ1-4	CASSELGRGNEKLFF
TRBV4-3	TRBJ2-7	CASSQDYRDYEQYF
TRBV7-9	TRBJ2-2	CASSRDNTNTGELFF
TRBV18	TRBJ1-4	CASSPRGRDREKLFF
TRBV6-4	TRBJ1-2	CASREEGPPDYGYTF
TRBV30	TRBJ1-1	CAWSEGYREAFF
TRBV5-1	TRBJ2-1	CASSEGQNAPYNEQFF
TRBV2	TRBJ2-7	CASRGTFQYF
TRBV6-4	TRBJ1-4	CASSDSAGANEKLFF
TRBV29-1	TRBJ1-1	CSVVGAEAFF
TRBV14	TRBJ2-7	CASSQVFGNEQYF
TRBV30	TRBJ2-1	CAWSVRHGNEQFF
TRBV9	TRBJ2-1	CASSVEGLVTNEQFF
TRBV7-9	TRBJ2-3	CASSPGGAAGYTDTQYF
TRBV11-2	TRBJ2-1	CASSPTGVRGSYNEQFF
TRBV18	TRBJ2-1	CASSLPGTGGDEQFF
TRBV6-5	TRBJ1-5	CASSPVGGLKQPQHF
TRBV7-9	TRBJ1-3	CASSGSPSGNTIYF
TRBV11-2	TRBJ2-6	CASSLGGAGANVLTF
TRBV21-1	TRBJ1-2	CASSKGVLGQGKNYGYTF
TRBV9	TRBJ1-1	CASSGLTRGRIDTEAFF
TRBV7-2	TRBJ2-3	CASSWRTAGSTDTQYF
TRBV5-4	TRBJ1-2	CASSLGTGDSDYGYTF
TRBV6-5	TRBJ1-6	CASSYRGHRYNSPLHF
TRBV30	TRBJ1-6	CAWSTPTGDSPLHF
TRBV5-6	TRBJ1-1	CASSPLTWNTEAFF
TRBV4-1	TRBJ2-7	CASSQEGTGGNYEQYF
TRBV9	TRBJ2-7	CASSRQGSSYEQYF
TRBV19	TRBJ1-3	CASSIRAGGWSGNTIYF
TRBV2	TRBJ1-4	CASTWYGTGGKATNEKLFF
TRBV2	TRBJ1-1	CASSPRQGSTEAFF
TRBV5-6	TRBJ2-1	CASSAGLAGRPGGYNEQFF